These 4 T cell receptor beta chains originate from one sample sequenced in a study of CD8+CD57+ T cells in acquired aplastic anemia. Genomic DNA templated the TCR beta VDJ and CDR3 profiling. TCRdb re-derived calls from the reads in MiXCR, one entry per CDR3 protein. The repertoire holds hundreds of thousands of distinct CDR3 sequences, 45% to 70% seen once, with 6.5% to 10% in the top ten. Sample: sorted CD4+, CD8+, or CD8+CD57+ T cells (not recorded which) from PBMCs. All receptors derive from a human donor with severe aplastic anemia or a healthy control (not recorded which).

The chain has TRBV20-1 and TRBJ2-4, with 16 positions matching TRBD2. This CDR3 has 15 amino acids. CDR1 DFQATT and CDR2 SNEGSKA come from the germline V gene (reference sequence). Germline trimming cut 3 bases from V and 4 bases from J; bases unmatched to any gene: 0. The CDR3 reads CSARGLAGGKNIQYF. DNA for the CDR3: TGCAGTGCTAGGGGACTAGCGGGGGGGAAAAACATTCAGTACTTC.

This chain connects TRBV7-2 to TRBJ1-5; TRBD1 matches 7 bases. The CDR3 length is 14 residues. Germline loops: CDR1 SGHTA, CDR2 FQGNSA. J was trimmed by 7 bases and V by 6 bases; bases with no gene match: 9. CDR3 bases: TGTGCCAGCAGGCTAACAGGGGCCGAGCAGCCCCAGCATTTT. Its translation: CASRLTGAEQPQHF.

V and J are TRBV2 and TRBJ1-2; 9 bases match TRBD1. The CDR3 runs to 15 residues. The germline V gene encodes CDR1 SNHLY and CDR2 FYNNEI. V trimming: 6 bases; J trimming: 3 bases; junction bases outside the gene matches: 8. CDR3 amino acids: CASSETGGMDYGYTF. The DNA for the CDR3 is TGTGCCAGCAGCGAGACAGGGGGAATGGACTATGGCTACACCTTC.

V is TRBV4-1 and J is TRBJ1-2; D is undetermined. Trimming pared 1 base from V and 4 bases from J, leaving 10 bases between. The CDR3 runs to 14 residues. Germline V gene data show CDR1 as MGHRA and CDR2 as YSYEKL. The DNA for the CDR3 is TGCGCCAGCAGCCAAGTAGCCGGGTTCTATGGCTACACCTTC. This translates into CASSQVAGFYGYTF.